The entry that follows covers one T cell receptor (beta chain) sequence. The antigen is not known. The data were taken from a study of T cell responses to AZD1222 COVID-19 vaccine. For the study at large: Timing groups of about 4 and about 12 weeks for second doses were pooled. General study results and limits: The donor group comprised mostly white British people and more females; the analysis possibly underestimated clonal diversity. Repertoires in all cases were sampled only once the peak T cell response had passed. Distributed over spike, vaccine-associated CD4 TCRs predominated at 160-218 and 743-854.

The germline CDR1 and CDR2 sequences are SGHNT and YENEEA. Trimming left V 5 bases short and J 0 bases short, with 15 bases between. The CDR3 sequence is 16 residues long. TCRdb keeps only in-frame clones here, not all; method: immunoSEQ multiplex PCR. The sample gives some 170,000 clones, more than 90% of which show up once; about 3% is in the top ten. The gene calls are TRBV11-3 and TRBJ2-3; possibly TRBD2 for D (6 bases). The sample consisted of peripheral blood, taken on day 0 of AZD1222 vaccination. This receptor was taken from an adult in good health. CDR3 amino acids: CASSQRSGASTDTQYF. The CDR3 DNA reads TGTGCCAGCAGCCAACGTAGCGGAGCTAGCACAGATACGCAGTATTTT.